The source of this TCR beta chain is a study of T cell repertoires in cytomegalovirus infection. The study's findings and limits: Within the response measured ex vivo, HLA-C-restricted CMV-specific TCR beta clonotypes were dominant. Totalled public TCR beta family frequency picked out people who carried CMV plus the relevant HLA.

In the case of this clonotype: The antigen remains unidentified.

Germline trimming cut 4 bases from V and 10 bases from J; bases unmatched to any gene: 7. The CDR3 sequence is 14 residues long. In germline, CDR1 is MDHEN, CDR2 SYDVKM. Using its own MiXCR run on the reads, TCRdb lists one record per CDR3 protein. Of approximately 590,000 distinct CDR3 sequences listed, approximately 40% are singletons. The chain has TRBV28 and TRBJ1-6; TRBD1 matches at 7 bases. Sample: cultured PBMCs, taken from culture after CMV antigen stimulation. This receptor was taken from a human donor in good health (CMV status not recorded). Some clones in this sample may be carry-over from other donors' samples. CDR3 bases: TGTGCCAGCAGTTCCAATACAGGGGAATCACCCCTCCACTTT. It is translated as CASSSNTGESPLHF.